Shown below are 6 T cell receptor beta chains from a single sample sequenced in a study of blood T cell repertoires in COVID-19. Here immunoSEQ multiplex PCR was the method, and the copy in TCRdb shows in-frame clones only, minus some. The sample contains 350,000 to 450,000 clones, about 85% of which appear only once. The sequencing sample was made of peripheral blood. Every receptor here comes from a woman under 30 with acute or convalescent COVID-19.

The chain joins TRBV19 to TRBJ1-1, with TRBD1 identical over 8 bases. Germline CDR1 is LNHDA and CDR2 is SQIVND (reference sequence). V lost 3 bases, J lost 6 bases, and 6 bases stayed unmatched. The CDR3 totals 14 residues. As DNA, the CDR3 is TGTGCCAGTAGTATCACCCACAGGGGGTCTGAAGCTTTCTTT. Amino acid sequence: CASSITHRGSEAFF.

The rearrangement joins TRBV7-3 to TRBJ2-1; 16 bases map to TRBD2. Per germline, CDR1 SGHTA and CDR2 FQGTGA. V dropped 5 bases and J dropped 8; count of bases not matched to a gene: 6. This CDR3 contains 16 residues. CDR3 in DNA: TGTGCCAGCAGCCGGATGGGACTAGCGGGGGGGCATGAGCAGTTCTTC. It encodes CASSRMGLAGGHEQFF.

A few counts support this clone. The chain uses TRBV14 and TRBJ1-2; D not resolved. This CDR3 has 12 amino acids. The germline V gene has CDR1 SGHDN and CDR2 FVKESK. V was trimmed by 4 bases and J by 1 base, leaving 4 bases between them. The CDR3 is CASSLSNYGYTF. The DNA for the CDR3 is TGTGCCAGCAGCCTTAGTAACTATGGCTACACCTTC. The full variable domain, in which reference TRBV14 and TRBJ1-2 provide the parts outside the CDR3, is EAGVTQFPSHSVIEKGQTVTLRCDPISGHDNLYWYRRVMGKEIKFLLHFVKESKQDESGMPNNRFLAERTGGTYSTLKVQPAELEDSGVYFCASSLSNYGYTFGSGTRLTVV.

Only a few counts were recorded for this clone. This chain links TRBV5-6 with TRBJ1-2; D uncertain. Germline V gene sequence: CDR1 SGHDT, CDR2 YYEEEE. Trimming removed 4 bases at V and 14 bases at J, with 15 bases between. The CDR3 is 11 residues long. The CDR3 bases are TGTGCCAGCAGCCGACATCACGCGTATACCTTC. Encoded protein: CASSRHHAYTF. The full variable domain, completed using reference TRBV5-6 and TRBJ1-2, is DAGVTQSPTHLIKTRGQQVTLRCSPKSGHDTVSWYQQALGQGPQFIFQYYEEEERQRGNFPDRFSGHQFPNYSSELNVNALLLGDSALYLCASSRHHAYTFGSGTRLTVV.

As concerns this clone: This likely reflects a read error, since a far larger clone is one base away. The chain is built from TRBV7-9 and TRBJ1-1; a weak D match, TRBD1 (5 bases). V was shortened by 2 bases and J by 4 bases, with 8 bases between the two germline ends. CDR1 and CDR2 (germline): SEHNR, FQNEAQ (reference sequence). The CDR3 is made up of 13 amino acids. CDR3 in amino acids: CASSLPGGTEAFF. CDR3 in DNA: TGTGCCAGCAGCTTACCGGGGGGCACTGAAGCTTTCTTT. The full variable domain, its missing parts supplied by reference TRBV7-9 and TRBJ1-1, is DTGVSQNPRHKITKRGQNVTFRCDPISEHNRLYWYRQTLGQGPEFLTYFQNEAQLEKSRLLSDRFSAERPKGSFSTLEIQRTEQGDSAMYLCASSLPGGTEAFFGQGTRLTVV.

The CDR3 nucleotides read TGCAGCGGCACCAAAAGGGACAGGGGCGGTAGACGCTCCTACAATGAGCAGTTCTTC. It codes for CSGTKRDRGGRRSYNEQFF. The chain employs TRBV29-1 and TRBJ2-1; 10 nucleotides align to TRBD1. The CDR3 consists of 19 residues. The J segment lost 0 bases and the V segment lost 7 bases, leaving 18 bases of the junction unmatched. CDR1 is SQVTM and CDR2 is ANQGSEA in the germline V gene.